The 15 T cell receptor beta chains below all came from one sample that was sequenced in a study of blood T cell repertoires in COVID-19. Assay used: immunoSEQ multiplex PCR; TCRdb lists only in-frame clones, some missing. This table holds 150,000 to 200,000 clones, under 90% found once. Sample: peripheral blood. These TCRs come from a man aged 35 to 55 with acute or convalescent COVID-19.

The genes are TRBV30 and TRBJ1-2; TRBD1 aligns across 8 bases. This CDR3 comprises 14 residues. Germline trimming cut 2 bases from V and 4 bases from J; bases unmatched to any gene: 6. Germline-derived CDR1 and CDR2 are GTSNPN and SVGIG (reference sequence). In DNA, the CDR3 is TGTGCCTGGAGTAGGACAGGGTGGACCTATGGCTACACCTTC. It codes for CAWSRTGWTYGYTF.

This chain joins TRBV6-5 and TRBJ1-1; D not resolved. The germline gives CDR1 MNHEY, CDR2 SVGAGI. V was pared by 4 bases and J by 5 bases, with 5 bases between. There are 11 residues in the CDR3. DNA of the CDR3: TGTGCCAGCAGTTCCAGTACTGAAGCTTTCTTT. Its protein is CASSSSTEAFF.

The chain recombines TRBV6-5 with TRBJ2-1, with 8 positions matching TRBD2. The CDR3 is made up of 14 amino acids. Trimming cost V 4 bases and J 5 bases; bases outside gene matches: 4. In germline, CDR1 is MNHEY, CDR2 SVGAGI. The CDR3 DNA follows: TGTGCCAGCAGTTGGTCGGGGGGGAACAATGAGCAGTTCTTC. This codes for CASSWSGGNNEQFF.

The genes are TRBV6-1 and TRBJ1-3; TRBD1 aligns across 8 bases. This CDR3 is 19 amino acids long. After removal of 2 bases from V and 0 bases from J, the junction contained 12 bases not matched to a gene. Germline CDR1 reads MNHNS; CDR2 reads SASEGT. In nucleotides, the CDR3 is TGTGCCAGCAGTGAACCGTATCCGACAGGGGAGGCCTCTGGAAACACCATATATTTT. It is translated as CASSEPYPTGEASGNTIYF.

The chain uses TRBV6-2 or TRBV6-3 and TRBJ1-2; 10 nucleotides line up with TRBD1. The germline CDR1 and CDR2 sequences are MNHEY and SVGEGT. Unmatched junction bases numbered 6, after V lost 6 bases and J lost 5 bases. The CDR3 extends over 14 amino acids. CDR3 nucleotide sequence: TGTGCCAGCAGATACCTGGACAGGGGGTATGGCTACACCTTC. It translates to CASRYLDRGYGYTF.

The V and J genes are TRBV28 and TRBJ1-1, with D perhaps matching TRBD1 (6 bases). Per the germline V gene, CDR1 is MDHEN and CDR2 is SYDVKM. This CDR3 is built from 15 residues. Trimming took 4 bases from V and 5 from J, leaving 17 bases between them. CDR3 residues: CASSSIRGMGTEAFF. The CDR3 DNA sequence: TGTGCCAGCAGTTCAATAAGGGGGATGGGGACTGAAGCTTTCTTT.

The V gene is TRBV29-1, the J gene TRBJ2-5; TRBD2 aligns across 9 bases. The CDR3 contains 15 residues. Germline CDR1 reads SQVTM; CDR2 reads ANQGSEA. Germline trimming cut 6 bases from V and 8 bases from J; bases unmatched to any gene: 16. In DNA form, the CDR3 reads TGCAGCGTCCCCCTTCGGGGCGGGGGGGCCGTAACCCAGTACTTC. This gives the protein CSVPLRGGGAVTQYF.

The rearrangement uses TRBV29-1 and TRBJ1-3; D possibly corresponds to TRBD1 (5 bases). This CDR3 is 14 amino acids long. CDR1 is SQVTM, CDR2 ANQGSEA, per germline. The V gene lost 3 bases and the J gene lost 0 bases, with 9 bases spanning the gap. DNA for the CDR3: TGCAGCGTTGAGTGGACAAGCTCTGGAAACACCATATATTTT. Translated, it gives CSVEWTSSGNTIYF.

The chain carries TRBV5-1 and TRBJ2-2, with TRBD1 identical over 7 bases. Germline-derived CDR1 and CDR2 are SGHRS and YFSETQ. The CDR3 length is 15 residues. Unmatched junction bases numbered 5, after V lost 4 bases and J lost 2 bases. The CDR3 loop reads CASSRRQGNTGELFF. CDR3 nucleotides: TGCGCCAGCAGCCGGAGACAGGGCAACACCGGGGAGCTGTTTTTT.

This clone was detected once. The rearrangement joins TRBV9 to TRBJ2-7, with 9 nucleotides matching TRBD1. With V trimmed by 0 bases and J by 7 bases, 8 bases remained unmatched. Germline V gives CDR1 SGDLS, CDR2 YYNGEE. The CDR3 has 15 amino acids. The chain's CDR3 is CASSVGTGGAEEQYF. For the CDR3, the DNA is TGTGCCAGCAGCGTAGGCACAGGGGGCGCGGAGGAGCAGTACTTC.

The chain couples TRBV2 to TRBJ1-2, with D possibly being TRBD1 (5 bases). The CDR3 is 14 amino acids. With 1 base removed from V and 3 bases from J, the gap between germline ends came to 9 bases. Germline values: CDR1 SNHLY, CDR2 FYNNEI. This CDR3 is CASSEVRGDYGYTF. CDR3 coding DNA: TGTGCCAGCAGTGAAGTACGGGGGGACTATGGCTACACCTTC.

The gene calls are TRBV2 and TRBJ2-3, with TRBD1 matching 7 bases. CDR1 SNHLY and CDR2 FYNNEI come from the germline V gene. The CDR3 covers 14 residues. With V trimmed by 5 bases and J by 3 bases, 5 bases remained unmatched. The CDR3 sequence: CASSPQGTTDTQYF. The CDR3 nucleotides are TGTGCCAGCAGTCCACAGGGGACGACAGATACGCAGTATTTT. Full variable domain (missing parts from reference TRBV2 and TRBJ2-3): EPEVTQTPSHQVTQMGQEVILRCVPISNHLYFYWYRQILGQKVEFLVSFYNNEISEKSEIFDDQFSVERPDGSNFTLKIRSTKLEDSAMYFCASSPQGTTDTQYFGPGTRLTVL.

This chain links TRBV21-1 with TRBJ2-3; TRBD1, the table's D call, was not compared with the DNA. TRBV21-1 is reported as a pseudogene. There are 15 residues in the CDR3. The CDR3 DNA is TGTGCCAGCAGCAAAGTAAACAAATGCACAGATACGCAGTATTTT. Its protein product is CASSKVNKCTDTQYF.

DNA for the CDR3: TGTGCCATCCTAGTGCAGGGGGCAACTGAAGCTTTCTTT. Protein product: CAILVQGATEAFF. The chain links TRBV10-3 to TRBJ1-1; TRBD1 agrees at 8 bases. The CDR3 has 13 residues. With V trimmed by 8 bases and J by 5 bases, 7 bases remained unmatched. Germline CDR1 and CDR2: ENHRY and SYGVKD.

V and J are TRBV6-2 or TRBV6-3 and TRBJ2-3; D ambiguous. The CDR3 totals 16 residues. The V gene lost 2 bases and the J gene lost 2 bases, with 14 bases spanning the gap. CDR1 is MNHEY and CDR2 is SVGEGT in the germline V gene. CDR3 sequence: CASSYPTGEITDTQYF. CDR3 nucleotide sequence: TGTGCCAGCAGTTACCCGACTGGAGAAATCACAGATACGCAGTATTTT.